A single sample gave rise to the 29 T cell receptor beta chains below, sequenced in a study of T cell responses to AZD1222 COVID-19 vaccine. Only in-frame clones appear in the TCRdb table, and some are missing; sequencing was by immunoSEQ multiplex PCR. In the table there are fewer than 110,000 clones, over 75% of which are singletons. Sequencing used peripheral blood, obtained 28 days after the second AZD1222 dose. The receptors originated from an adult who received the AZD1222 COVID-19 vaccine.

This chain connects TRBV19 to TRBJ2-3; 12 bases align to TRBD2. Per germline, CDR1 LNHDA and CDR2 SQIVND (reference sequence). The CDR3 has 17 amino acids. Losses at the gene ends were 5 bases for V and 3 bases for J; bases not matched to a gene: 9. Written as DNA, the CDR3 is TGTGCCAGTAGTGCGCGACTAGCGGGAGTTTCAACAGATACGCAGTATTTT. This sequence encodes CASSARLAGVSTDTQYF.

The chain recombines TRBV12-3 or TRBV12-4 with TRBJ2-1; D is unresolved. The CDR3 consists of 13 residues. V shed 1 base and J shed 4 bases, with 5 bases lying between them. The DNA of the CDR3 is TGTGCCAGCAGTTTAGTACGTTACAATGAGCAGTTCTTC. Translated: CASSLVRYNEQFF.

This rearrangement joins TRBV9 to TRBJ2-5, with 8 nucleotides matching TRBD1. The germline V gene has CDR1 SGDLS and CDR2 YYNGEE. The CDR3 is 15 amino acids. V was clipped by 1 base and J by 3 bases; unmatched bases: 5. The CDR3 loop reads CASSVMGTGEETQYF. DNA for the CDR3: TGTGCCAGCAGCGTAATGGGGACAGGAGAAGAGACCCAGTACTTC.

The V and J genes are TRBV28 and TRBJ1-3; 7 nucleotides line up with TRBD1. Germline V gives CDR1 MDHEN, CDR2 SYDVKM. This CDR3 is 12 amino acids long. The CDR3 loop reads CAAGGSGNTIYF. Here the CDR3 DNA reads TGTGCGGCAGGGGGGTCTGGAAACACCATATATTTT.

This sequence joins TRBV7-9 and TRBJ1-1; 7 bases are a match to TRBD1. The CDR3 is 14 residues long. The ends lost 4 bases at V and 4 bases at J; junction bases unmatched: 6. The germline CDR1 and CDR2 sequences are SEHNR and FQNEAQ (reference sequence). CDR3 nucleotides: TGTGCCAGCAGCTCGGCAGGGGGGTTCACTGAAGCTTTCTTT. Protein: CASSSAGGFTEAFF.

The chain employs TRBV27 and TRBJ2-2; no clear D. Trimming pared 5 bases from V and 4 bases from J, leaving 8 bases between. Germline V CDR1 and CDR2: MNHEY, SMNVEV (reference sequence). CDR3 length: 13 amino acids. CDR3 amino acids: CASSLVGTGELFF. CDR3 in DNA: TGTGCCAGCAGTCTCGTAGGCACCGGGGAGCTGTTTTTT.

The chain uses TRBV2 and TRBJ2-2; D is unclear. Per germline, CDR1 SNHLY and CDR2 FYNNEI. The CDR3 is 14 residues long. Trimming shortened V by 3 bases and J by 1 base, and 6 bases separated the two germline ends. The CDR3 region has the DNA TGTGCCAGCAGTGAGTTTAGGAACACCGGGGAGCTGTTTTTT. Translated, it gives CASSEFRNTGELFF.

The rearrangement uses TRBV9 and TRBJ2-5; possibly TRBD2 for D (6 bases). The V gene's germline CDR1 is SGDLS and CDR2 YYNGEE. V was trimmed by 1 base and J by 1 base, leaving 11 bases between them. This CDR3 contains 15 residues. The CDR3 region has the DNA TGTGCCAGCAGCGTATGGGGCGGGGCCCAAGAGACCCAGTACTTC. It yields the protein CASSVWGGAQETQYF.

This chain joins TRBV5-1 and TRBJ2-1; 7 nucleotides match TRBD2. This CDR3 region has 15 residues. Germline lookup yields CDR1 SGHRS and CDR2 YFSETQ. V shed 3 bases and J 1 base; nucleotides not matched to a gene: 4. CDR3 in amino acids: CASSSRGGSYNEQFF. The CDR3, as DNA: TGCGCCAGCAGCTCCCGCGGGGGATCCTACAATGAGCAGTTCTTC.

This clone has a handful of counts. The V call is TRBV28, the J call TRBJ1-2; 7 bases map to TRBD1. Germline V gives CDR1 MDHEN, CDR2 SYDVKM. The V gene end was trimmed by 3 bases and the J gene end by 5 bases; junction bases not matched to a gene: 3. This CDR3 is built from 13 residues. The CDR3 here is CASSLGQLYGYTF. CDR3 nucleotide sequence: TGTGCCAGCAGTTTGGGACAGCTGTATGGCTACACCTTC.

V and J are TRBV29-1 and TRBJ2-1; TRBD2 aligns across 12 bases. From germline, CDR1 is SQVTM and CDR2 ANQGSEA. V was pared by 6 bases and J by 5 bases, with 5 bases of the junction left unmatched. There are 14 residues in the CDR3. The CDR3 loop reads CSVDRLAGDNEQFF. CDR3 DNA sequence: TGCAGCGTCGACAGACTAGCGGGAGACAATGAGCAGTTCTTC.

The V and J genes are TRBV27 and TRBJ2-3, with unresolved D. Trimming left V 0 bases short and J 6 bases short, with 10 bases between. Germline CDR1 and CDR2: MNHEY and SMNVEV (reference sequence). CDR3 length: 14 amino acids. CDR3: CASSLSPSRDTQYF. The CDR3 DNA follows: TGTGCCAGCAGTTTATCGCCCTCCCGGGATACGCAGTATTTT.

This clone was detected once. The rearrangement joins TRBV6-5 to TRBJ2-7; TRBD1 matches 7 bases. Germline V gene sequence: CDR1 MNHEY, CDR2 SVGAGI. The CDR3 is 13 amino acids. V lost 11 bases, J lost 0 bases, and 7 bases stayed unmatched. CDR3 nucleotide sequence: TGTGCCGGAAGGGGGCCGATCTCCTACGAGCAGTACTTC. Its translation is CAGRGPISYEQYF.

CDR3 DNA: TGTGCCAGCAGTTTATTAGCGGAAAACTACAATGAGCAGTTCTTC. This codes for CASSLLAENYNEQFF. This chain connects TRBV27 to TRBJ2-1, with a possible D match to TRBD2 (6 bases). In germline, CDR1 is MNHEY, CDR2 SMNVEV (reference sequence). This CDR3 comprises 15 residues. V shed 1 base and J shed 3 bases, with 10 bases lying between them.

V usage is TRBV9 and J usage is TRBJ1-5; D call uncertain. Germline CDR1 reads SGDLS; CDR2 reads YYNGEE. V lost 0 bases and J 10 bases, leaving 17 bases between the germline ends. The CDR3 runs to 15 residues. The CDR3, as DNA: TGTGCCAGCAGCGTAGGGAGAGACGGGAAGGATCCCCAGCATTTT. Translation: CASSVGRDGKDPQHF.

Here the CDR3 DNA reads TGTGCCAGCAGTTGGAAGGGTTCCTACGAGCAGTACTTC. This codes for CASSWKGSYEQYF. The chain employs TRBV6-5 and TRBJ2-7; no reliable D call. CDR1 MNHEY and CDR2 SVGAGI come from the germline V gene. Trimming removed 4 bases from V and 1 base from J, with 8 bases in between. The CDR3 sequence is 13 residues long.

The V and J genes are TRBV7-9 and TRBJ2-2, with D hard to call. Trimming took 4 bases from V and 0 from J, leaving 3 bases between them. There are 13 residues in the CDR3. CDR1 and CDR2 from the germline V gene are SEHNR and FQNEAQ (reference sequence). The CDR3 DNA is TGTGCCAGCAGCTCAGCGAACACCGGGGAGCTGTTTTTT. Its protein product is CASSSANTGELFF.

The chain joins TRBV6-1 to TRBJ1-5; the D gene is possibly TRBD1 (5 bases). The CDR3 has 16 residues. Trimming removed 1 base at V and 6 bases at J, with 16 bases between. Germline CDR1 reads MNHNS; CDR2 reads SASEGT. CDR3 nucleotide sequence: TGTGCCAGCAGTGAAGTAGGGGCGTCCTCGGGTCAGCCCCAGCATTTT. Its protein is CASSEVGASSGQPQHF.

The chain combines TRBV5-1 with TRBJ1-6; no clear D gene. Germline loops: CDR1 SGHRS, CDR2 YFSETQ. This CDR3 is built from 13 residues. V shed 5 bases and J shed 10 bases, with 13 bases lying between them. The CDR3 DNA sequence: TGCGCCAGCAGTTCGTCCCTTGGGTCACCCCTCCACTTT. Amino acid sequence: CASSSSLGSPLHF.

This clone was seen once. V and J are TRBV5-6 and TRBJ1-4; D remains ambiguous. Germline V lookup: CDR1 SGHDT, CDR2 YYEEEE. CDR3 length equals 14 residues. V was pared by 4 bases and J by 6 bases, with 13 bases between. The CDR3 spells CASSDGSGDEKLFF. CDR3 DNA: TGTGCCAGCAGCGACGGGTCCGGGGATGAAAAACTGTTTTTT.

This chain joins TRBV4-2 and TRBJ2-7; TRBD1 or TRBD2 may be the D gene (5 bases each). Trimming pared 5 bases from V and 4 bases from J, leaving 9 bases between. CDR3 size: 12 residues. The germline CDR1 and CDR2 sequences are LGHNA and YNFKEQ. The CDR3 loop reads CASSFGTYEQYF. The CDR3, as DNA: TGTGCCAGCAGCTTCGGGACGTACGAGCAGTACTTC.

J is TRBJ1-1 and V is TRBV7-2, with 7 bases aligning to TRBD1. Germline-derived CDR1 and CDR2 are SGHTA and FQGNSA. V lost 0 bases, J lost 7 bases, and 5 bases stayed unmatched. The CDR3 has 14 amino acids. CDR3 bases: TGTGCCAGCAGCTTAGCGCCCCAGGGGGTTGAAGCTTTCTTT. As protein: CASSLAPQGVEAFF.

The CDR3 DNA reads as TGTGCCAGCAGCTTGGTCGGACAGCGAGAGACCCAGTACTTC. Translation gives CASSLVGQRETQYF. The chain joins TRBV5-4 to TRBJ2-5; a possible D gene is TRBD1 (6 bases). Germline V gene sequence: CDR1 SGHNT, CDR2 YYREEE (reference sequence). CDR3 size: 14 residues. V was shortened by 0 bases and J by 4 bases, with 10 bases between the two germline ends.

The chain carries TRBV30 and TRBJ2-3; TRBD2 matches at 8 bases. CDR1 and CDR2 (germline): GTSNPN, SVGIG (reference sequence). This CDR3 contains 16 residues. V trimming: 2 bases; J trimming: 2 bases; junction bases outside the gene matches: 9. The CDR3 is CAWSSRLAGITDTQYF. The CDR3 DNA reads as TGTGCCTGGAGTTCTCGGCTAGCGGGCATCACAGATACGCAGTATTTT.

The genes are TRBV10-3 and TRBJ1-2; no clear D gene. Per the germline V gene, CDR1 is ENHRY and CDR2 is SYGVKD. The V end lost 3 bases, the J end lost 8 bases, and 13 bases lay between the germline ends. The CDR3 sequence is 13 residues long. CDR3 nucleotide sequence: TGTGCCATCAGTGACCCGCCAGGAGGCGGCTACACCTTC. This gives the protein CAISDPPGGGYTF.

The chain has TRBV11-2 and TRBJ2-7; the match to TRBD1 covers 8 bases. Germline V CDR1 and CDR2: SGHAT, FQNNGV. There are 15 residues in the CDR3. Germline trimming cut 5 bases from V and 2 bases from J; bases unmatched to any gene: 8. CDR3 residues: CASSAPGQAPYEQYF. CDR3 coding DNA: TGTGCCAGCAGCGCTCCGGGACAGGCACCCTACGAGCAGTACTTC.

The chain carries TRBV5-1 and TRBJ2-7; D uncertain. Germline lookup yields CDR1 SGHRS and CDR2 YFSETQ. CDR3 length: 12 residues. The ends were cut back, 5 bases at V and 7 bases at J, with 13 bases in the middle. In nucleotides, the CDR3 is TGCGCCAGCAGGGGAAATACCGGGGAGCAGTACTTC. It codes for CASRGNTGEQYF. The whole variable domain, filled in from reference TRBV5-1 and TRBJ2-7, reads KAGVTQTPRYLIKTRGQQVTLSCSPISGHRSVSWYQQTPGQGLQFLFEYFSETQRNKGNFPGRFSGRQFSNSRSEMNVSTLELGDSALYLCASRGNTGEQYFGPGTRLTVT.

The chain has TRBV6-1 and TRBJ1-1; D may be TRBD1 (5 bases). V was cut by 7 bases and J by 0 bases, with 15 bases left in between. The CDR3 consists of 15 residues. Germline V gene data show CDR1 as MNHNS and CDR2 as SASEGT. CDR3 bases: TGTGCCAGCACCCCGCCGGGGCAGTTGAACACTGAAGCTTTCTTT. This encodes CASTPPGQLNTEAFF.

The chain employs TRBV3-1 (or the pseudogene TRBV3-2) and TRBJ2-7, with 13 bases aligning to TRBD2. The J segment lost 9 bases and the V segment lost 4 bases, leaving 15 bases of the junction unmatched. The CDR3 totals 17 residues. Germline CDR1 LGHDT, CDR2 YNNKEL (reference sequence). CDR3 sequence (DNA): TGTGCCAGCAGCCCGGGACTAGCGGGGACCTACCCCAACTGGCAGTACTTC. Protein sequence: CASSPGLAGTYPNWQYF.